This T cell receptor (beta chain) emerged from a study of beta chain features in type 1 diabetes. Study-wide background: All of the samples together had roughly 98 million sorted cells examined. Study-wide results and caveats: For Type 1 diabetes patients, all four CD4+ subsets carried TCRB CDR3s that were moderately but significantly shorter. Comparison showed that naive, central memory and Treg TCRB repertoires appeared more similar among patients than among healthy donors. Type 1 diabetes patients had fewer VDJ junction insertions and more deletions.

Expressed TCRB transcripts were sequenced after all isolated RNA was converted to cDNA. The table came from immunoSEQ multiplex PCR; TCRdb's copy has only in-frame clones and leaves some out. Seen here are under 200,000 clones, about 7.3% observed once, and the top ten hold 0.55% to 0.65%. This clone was detected only a few times. Its specificity is not known. The receptor was derived from a man aged 18 to 30 in good health. Sequenced sample: central memory CD4+ T cells from blood.

CDR3: CASSILNTNSNQPQHF. CDR3 DNA sequence: TGTGCCAGTAGTATCCTTAACACAAATAGCAATCAGCCCCAGCATTTT. This chain joins TRBV19 and TRBJ1-5; D is unclear. V lost 3 bases, J lost 0 bases, and 12 bases lay in between. CDR1 and CDR2 from the germline V gene are LNHDA and SQIVND (reference sequence). The CDR3 is 16 residues long.